One T cell receptor beta chain is described in this entry. Its target is not known. A couple of CD3G-deficient patients had more severe autoimmunity; all had some. Patients aged 2 to 39 years had fewer naive and more memory CD4+ and CD8+ T cells. CD4+ cells were sorted into CD25-high CD127-low regulatory cells and CD25-low CD127-high conventional cells. Primers: 52 TRBV forward and 13 TRBJ reverse. Measured with immunoSEQ multiplex PCR; TCRdb has only the in-frame clones, and not every one. Here the sample spans about 23,000 clones, 70% to 90% being singletons. The data derive from a study of regulatory T cells. Study-wide results and limits: Skewed V and J usage and few unique V-J pairs marked patient repertoires, most in Tregs. Hydrophobic residues at CDR3 positions 6 and 7 were enriched in conventional CD4+ T cells of CD3G-deficient patients.

This CDR3 has 14 amino acids. The germline CDR1 and CDR2 sequences are SGHNT and YENEEA. The J segment lost 3 bases and the V segment lost 4 bases, leaving 6 bases of the junction unmatched. The rearrangement joins TRBV11-3 to TRBJ2-7, with TRBD1 matching over 7 bases. The sequencing input was conventional CD4+ T cells sorted from blood. The sequence was collected from a child aged 5 to 17 with CD3G deficiency. The CDR3 loop is CASSYSRDSYEQYF. The CDR3 DNA reads TGTGCCAGCAGCTATTCCCGGGACAGCTACGAGCAGTACTTC.